This T cell receptor (beta chain) came from a study of blood T cell repertoires in COVID-19. Among Cohort 3 donors, those recovered had two negative PCRs, clearance, or symptom resolution. The V end was cut by 0 bases, the J end by 5 bases, with 16 bases between. This CDR3 has 16 residues. Looked up from germline, CDR1 is SGHVS and CDR2 is FQNEAQ. This clone was seen only once. Here immunoSEQ multiplex PCR was the method, and the copy in TCRdb shows in-frame clones only, minus some. The data show some 300,000 clones, approximately 85% seen once. The receptor was derived from a woman aged 25-40 years who had recovered from COVID-19. Sequencing was done on a sample of PBMCs or T cells enriched from blood (not recorded which). V is TRBV7-8 and J is TRBJ1-1; D may be TRBD1 (6 bases). The CDR3 nucleotides are TGTGCCAGCAGCTTAGCGTACAGGGCGGTTCGGACTGAAGCTTTCTTT. Its protein is CASSLAYRAVRTEAFF.